One T cell receptor beta chain is described in this entry. The antigen is undetermined. Germline-derived CDR1 and CDR2 are SGHDT and YYEEEE. The length of the CDR3 is 13 residues. Deletions cut 3 bases from V and 6 bases from J, with 12 bases between. These data originate in a study of T cell responses to AZD1222 COVID-19 vaccine. Study findings and constraints: Recipients of two AZD1222 doses showed rising Spike-specific TCR breadth and depth. White British people made up most donors, females outnumbered males, and clonal diversity was possibly underestimated. At study baseline, merely six AZD1222 recipients were seropositive.

Data came from immunoSEQ multiplex PCR; TCRdb stores just in-frame clones and leaves some out. The sample lists about 180,000 clones; around 94% were seen once. This clonotype was obtained from an adult who received the AZD1222 COVID-19 vaccine. This material consisted of peripheral blood, taken 28 days after the second AZD1222 dose. The chain combines TRBV5-6 with TRBJ1-2; D remains unclear. The CDR3 is CASSWPRDHGYTF. CDR3 DNA sequence: TGTGCCAGCAGCTGGCCCCGGGATCATGGCTACACCTTC.